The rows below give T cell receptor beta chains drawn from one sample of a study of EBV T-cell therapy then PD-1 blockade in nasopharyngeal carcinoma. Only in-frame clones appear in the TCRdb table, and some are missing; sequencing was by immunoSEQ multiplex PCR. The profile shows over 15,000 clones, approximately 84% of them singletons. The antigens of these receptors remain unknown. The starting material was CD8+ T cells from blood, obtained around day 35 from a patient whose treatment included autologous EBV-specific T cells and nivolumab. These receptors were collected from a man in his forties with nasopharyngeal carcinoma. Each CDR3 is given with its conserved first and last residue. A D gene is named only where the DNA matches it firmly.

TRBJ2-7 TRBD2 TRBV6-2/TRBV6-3 CASSYLGGGTYEQYF
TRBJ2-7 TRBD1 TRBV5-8 CASSTSGTEYFYEQYF
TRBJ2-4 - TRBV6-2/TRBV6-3 CASSYSADRGAKNIQYF
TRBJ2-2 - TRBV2 CASRAGWANTGELFF
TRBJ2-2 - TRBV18 CASSPRGAVLLGNTGELFF
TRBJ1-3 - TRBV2 CASSEGTSSGNTIYF
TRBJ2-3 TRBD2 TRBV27 CASSDAAGGEADTQYF
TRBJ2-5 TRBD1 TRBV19 CASSITPTGGETQYF
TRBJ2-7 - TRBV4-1 CASSQDPGNSYEQYF
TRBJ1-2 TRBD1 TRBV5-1 CASSLGQGQAFLYGYTF
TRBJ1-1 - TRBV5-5 CASSLYRADTEAFF
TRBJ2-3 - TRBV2 CASRPYTDRFNDTQYF
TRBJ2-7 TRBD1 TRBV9 CASSVAGTGLYEQYF
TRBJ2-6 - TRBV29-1 CSVETGANVLTF
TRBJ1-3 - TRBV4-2 CASSQDVLQGKGNTIYF
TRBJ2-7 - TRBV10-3 CAISSPDTVASYEQYF
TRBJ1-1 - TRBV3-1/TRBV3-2 CASSQVVNTEAFF
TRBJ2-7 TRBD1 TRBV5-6 CASSLDRGLYEQYF
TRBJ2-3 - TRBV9 CASSVGGRDYTQYF
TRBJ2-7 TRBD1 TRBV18 CASSPPGQSTEQYF
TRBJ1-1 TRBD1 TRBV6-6 CASSSAAGGNTEAFF
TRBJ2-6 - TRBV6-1 CASSEDNSGANVLTF
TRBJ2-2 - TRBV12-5 CASARAGREGGVGELFF
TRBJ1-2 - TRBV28 CASNTGIFNYGYTF
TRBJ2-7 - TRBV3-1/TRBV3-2 CASSPRGGLIYEQYF
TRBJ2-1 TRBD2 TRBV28 CASRYTSGGYNEQFF
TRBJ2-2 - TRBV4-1 CASSQPGGLPNTGELFF